This entry lists 27 T cell receptor beta chains sequenced from one sample in a study of blood T cells in healthy people across ages. For the second PCR, which ran for about 6 to 11 cycles, a sample-barcoded 5' primer and a J-beta primer mix were used. MiXCR was run by TCRdb on the 5' RACE reads, yielding one entry per CDR3 protein. The table includes hundreds of thousands of distinct CDR3 sequences, 45% to 60% detected once. The sequencing input was blood. These TCRs come from a woman at least 80 years old in good health.

The chain couples TRBV15 to TRBJ1-5; D gene ambiguous. Germline values: CDR1 LNHNV, CDR2 YYDKDF (reference sequence). There are 13 residues in the CDR3. V lost 5 bases and J lost 5, with 10 bases in between. CDR3 coding DNA: TGTGCCACCAGCCCCGAATGGGATCAGCCCCAGCATTTT. This sequence encodes CATSPEWDQPQHF.

This clonotype appeared a few times. The chain links TRBV28 to TRBJ2-5; D is perhaps TRBD2 (5 bases). The length of the CDR3 is 14 residues. Deletions cut 5 bases from V and 4 bases from J, with 14 bases between. CDR1 is MDHEN and CDR2 is SYDVKM in the germline V gene. The CDR3 region is CASSPRGNPETQYF. CDR3 nucleotides: TGTGCCAGCAGTCCACGAGGGAATCCAGAGACCCAGTACTTC.

The rearrangement joins TRBV12-3 or TRBV12-4 to TRBJ1-6; D is perhaps TRBD1 (5 bases). This CDR3 has 15 amino acids. Trimming removed 3 bases from V and 11 bases from J, with 17 bases in between. CDR3 nucleotides: TGTGCCAGCAGTTTTGGGGACGGGGTTTCTGCACCCCTCCACTTT. Residues: CASSFGDGVSAPLHF.

The chain is built from TRBV5-1 and TRBJ2-2; a weak D match, TRBD1 (6 bases). CDR1 is SGHRS and CDR2 is YFSETQ in the germline V gene. Trimming shortened V by 3 bases and J by 2 bases, and 11 bases separated the two germline ends. This CDR3 is 15 amino acids long. As DNA, the CDR3 is TGCGCCAGCAGCTGGGGACAACCCAACACCGGGGAGCTGTTTTTT. Amino acid sequence: CASSWGQPNTGELFF.

V is TRBV29-1 and J is TRBJ2-5; D may be TRBD1 (6 bases). The J call may be incorrect, as the DNA end agrees better with TRBJ2-7. The CDR3 spans 12 residues. Per the germline V gene, CDR1 is SQVTM and CDR2 is ANQGSEA. CDR3 amino acids: CSVKTGTYEQYF. The CDR3 nucleotides read TGCAGCGTTAAAACAGGGACCTACGAGCAGTACTTC.

This clonotype was counted at least ten times. A much larger clone lies a single base off, so this may be a read error. The chain is built from TRBV20-1 and TRBJ2-7; D remains unclear. The V end lost 2 bases, the J end lost 7 bases, and 12 bases lay between the germline ends. CDR1 and CDR2 from the germline V gene are DFQATT and SNEGSKA (reference sequence). The CDR3 is 12 amino acids. For the CDR3, the DNA is TGCAGTGCTAGAATCGCAATCGATGAGCAGTACTTC. Amino acid sequence: CSARIAIDEQYF.

The table lists this clonotype with a few counts. Being one base from a much bigger clone, this may be a read error. V is TRBV6-5 and J is TRBJ2-1, with a possible D match to TRBD1 (5 bases). Per the germline V gene, CDR1 is MNHEY and CDR2 is SVGAGI. The CDR3 totals 14 residues. The DNA for the CDR3 is TGTGCCAGCAGTGACTCAGGGTCTCTTAGAGAGCAGTTCTTC. Translating gives CASSDSGSLREQFF.

This clonotype has just a few counts. This chain connects TRBV3-1 to TRBJ1-1, with D uncertain. The CDR3 runs 14 residues. Germline V lookup: CDR1 LGHDT, CDR2 YNNKEL (reference sequence). V was trimmed by 4 bases and J by 1 base, leaving 10 bases between them. CDR3 protein: CASSPNAANTEAFF. CDR3 DNA: TGTGCCAGCAGCCCCAACGCAGCGAACACTGAAGCTTTCTTT.

For this clonotype: Possible read error: a much larger clone is one base away. In DNA, the CDR3 is TGCAACGTTGCTGGGGGTGTGGGCTACAATGAGCAGTTCTTC. Translating gives CNVAGGVGYNEQFF. The chain uses TRBV29-1 and TRBJ2-1, with D perhaps assigned TRBD1 or TRBD2 (5 bases each). The CDR3 covers 14 residues. Germline CDR1 and CDR2: SQVTM and ANQGSEA.

The CDR3 DNA follows: TGTGCCAGCGGGAAGCGGGGTACCTACAATGAGCAGTTCTTC. Translation: CASGKRGTYNEQFF. The chain recombines TRBV7-9 with TRBJ2-1, with 7 bases matching TRBD2. The CDR3 is made up of 14 amino acids. Germline CDR1 is SEHNR and CDR2 is FQNEAQ (reference sequence). J gave up 2 bases and V 8 bases, and 6 bases lay outside the gene matches. Full variable domain (rest looked up from reference TRBV7-9 and TRBJ2-1): DTGVSQNPRHKITKRGQNVTFRCDPISEHNRLYWYRQTLGQGPEFLTYFQNEAQLEKSRLLSDRFSAERPKGSFSTLEIQRTEQGDSAMYLCASGKRGTYNEQFFGPGTRLTVL.

This clonotype was counted once. The rearrangement uses TRBV3-1 and TRBJ2-5; D remains unclear. The CDR3 consists of 13 residues. The germline CDR1 and CDR2 sequences are LGHDT and YNNKEL (reference sequence). V was cut by 6 bases and J by 11 bases, with 19 bases left in between. CDR3 loop: CASSPDGVRKQYF. CDR3 DNA: TGTGCCAGCAGTCCGGACGGAGTTCGGAAGCAGTACTTC.

This clonotype came up once. J is TRBJ2-1 and V is TRBV25-1; no clear D gene. Germline V gene sequence: CDR1 MGHDK, CDR2 SYGVNS. The germline V and J ends were trimmed by 7 bases and 6 bases, with 19 bases remaining between them. The CDR3 loop spans 15 amino acids. For the CDR3, the DNA is TGTGCCAGCACCGACCGTGAGAATTTAGGCAATGAGCAGTTCTTC. Translating gives CASTDRENLGNEQFF.

This clonotype was detected once. The chain carries TRBV7-2 and TRBJ1-2; TRBD1 matches at 10 bases. The germline V gene has CDR1 SGHTA and CDR2 FQGNSA. The CDR3 sequence is 15 residues long. V shed 5 bases, J shed 4 bases, and the junction held 7 bases outside the gene matches. CDR3 sequence (DNA): TGTGCCAGCAGCGTCGGGACAGGGGAGGCCTATGGCTACACCTTC. This codes for CASSVGTGEAYGYTF.

Ten or more counts support this clonotype. This chain links TRBV3-1 with TRBJ2-6; D gene unclear. There are 18 residues in the CDR3. Germline V lookup: CDR1 LGHDT, CDR2 YNNKEL (reference sequence). Deletions cut 1 base from V and 0 bases from J, with 13 bases between. This CDR3 reads CASSQVSYRVSGANVLTF. The CDR3 region has the DNA TGTGCCAGCAGCCAAGTGAGCTACCGAGTCTCTGGGGCCAACGTCCTGACTTTC.

As to this clonotype: Possible read error: a much larger clone is one base away. The chain uses TRBV29-1 and TRBJ2-5; 9 bases are shared with TRBD1. The CDR3 consists of 16 residues. CDR1 is SQVTM, CDR2 ANQGSEA, per germline. CDR3 coding DNA: TGCAGCGTTGAAGGGCCGGGACAGGGAAAACAAGGGACCCAGTACTTC. Translating it yields CSVEGPGQGKQGTQYF.

The chain links TRBV4-1 to TRBJ2-7, with D possibly TRBD1 on 5 matching bases. The germline V gene encodes CDR1 MGHRA and CDR2 YSYEKL. The ends were cut back, 2 bases at V and 5 bases at J, with 16 bases in the middle. The CDR3 runs 15 residues. CDR3 sequence reads: CASSQSPDRRNEQYF. CDR3 coding DNA: TGCGCCAGCAGCCAAAGCCCCGACAGAAGGAACGAGCAGTACTTC.

This clonotype was counted at least ten times. J is TRBJ2-5 and V is TRBV7-2; D gene unclear. Germline V lookup: CDR1 SGHTA, CDR2 FQGNSA. The CDR3 runs 9 residues. V dropped 10 bases and J dropped 5 bases, with 5 bases sitting between them. This CDR3 reads CAIMETQYF. In DNA, the CDR3 is TGTGCCATCATGGAGACCCAGTACTTC.

This clonotype was seen only a few times. V usage is TRBV9 and J usage is TRBJ2-7, with D perhaps matching TRBD1 (6 bases). The V gene's germline CDR1 is SGDLS and CDR2 YYNGEE. The V gene lost 4 bases and the J gene lost 3 bases, with 23 bases spanning the gap. There are 17 residues in the CDR3. CDR3 in amino acids: CASSPRWPGAPLYEQYF. CDR3 in DNA: TGTGCCAGCAGCCCGAGGTGGCCAGGGGCCCCCCTCTACGAGCAGTACTTC. Combining the CDR3 with reference TRBV9 and TRBJ2-7 gives the whole variable domain DSGVTQTPKHLITATGQRVTLRCSPRSGDLSVYWYQQSLDQGLQFLIQYYNGEERAKGNILERFSAQQFPDLHSELNLSSLELGDSALYFCASSPRWPGAPLYEQYFGPGTRLTVT.

This clonotype was observed a single time. The genes are TRBV7-2 and TRBJ2-4; the D gene is possibly TRBD2 (6 bases). V shed 7 bases and J shed 0 bases, with 25 bases lying between them. The V gene's germline CDR1 is SGHTA and CDR2 FQGNSA. This CDR3 contains 19 residues. This chain's CDR3 is CASTRTRYDGGLAKNIQYF. CDR3 nucleotide sequence: TGTGCCAGCACCCGTACGCGGTACGACGGGGGTCTAGCCAAAAACATTCAGTACTTC.

The rearrangement links TRBV9 to TRBJ2-7; 7 bases agree with TRBD1. The CDR3 extends over 15 amino acids. V dropped 3 bases and J dropped 0; count of bases not matched to a gene: 6. Germline CDR1 and CDR2: SGDLS and YYNGEE. CDR3 nucleotides: TGTGCCAGCAGCGATGGACAGGACAGCTCCTACGAGCAGTACTTC. It yields the protein CASSDGQDSSYEQYF.

This clonotype came up a few times. This chain uses TRBV27 with TRBJ2-7, with D perhaps matching TRBD1 (5 bases). Germline assignment: CDR1 MNHEY and CDR2 SMNVEV (reference sequence). The CDR3 consists of 14 residues. Trimming stripped 6 bases from V and 6 bases from J, with 18 bases between. CDR3 protein: CASRATGAFGEQYF. CDR3 nucleotides: TGTGCCAGCAGAGCGACTGGGGCCTTCGGCGAGCAGTACTTC.

The chain is built from TRBV7-2 and TRBJ2-4, with D possibly matching TRBD2 (5 bases). Trimming took 1 base from V and 15 from J, leaving 16 bases between them. The germline CDR1 and CDR2 sequences are SGHTA and FQGNSA. The CDR3 is made up of 13 amino acids. The CDR3 nucleotides read TGTGCCAGCAGCTTAGAGAGCCGGGGTACTGTGTACTTC. The encoded protein is CASSLESRGTVYF. Supplemented by reference TRBV7-2 and TRBJ2-4, the full variable domain reads GAGVSQSPSNKVTEKGKDVELRCDPISGHTALYWYRQSLGQGLEFLIYFQGNSAPDKSGLPSDRFSAERTGGSVSTLTIQRTQQEDSAVYLCASSLESRGTVYFGAGTRLSVL.

The V gene is TRBV7-2, the J gene TRBJ2-7; 7 bases agree with TRBD2. From germline, CDR1 is SGHTA and CDR2 FQGNSA. The junction had 9 bases not matched to a gene; V was cut back by 0 bases and J by 10 bases. The CDR3 contains 14 residues. In DNA form, the CDR3 reads TGTGCCAGCAGCTTAGCGCTCCCTAGCGGACCCCAGTACTTC. Translating gives CASSLALPSGPQYF. The full variable domain, in which reference TRBV7-2 and TRBJ2-7 provide the parts outside the CDR3, is GAGVSQSPSNKVTEKGKDVELRCDPISGHTALYWYRQSLGQGLEFLIYFQGNSAPDKSGLPSDRFSAERTGGSVSTLTIQRTQQEDSAVYLCASSLALPSGPQYFGPGTRLTVT.

This chain connects TRBV20-1 to TRBJ1-2; D not certain. V gave up 6 bases and J gave up 8 bases, with 7 bases separating them. The germline CDR1 and CDR2 sequences are DFQATT and SNEGSKA (reference sequence). The CDR3 loop spans 9 amino acids. The CDR3 is CSAGDGYTF. The CDR3 DNA reads TGCAGTGCAGGAGACGGCTACACCTTC.

This clonotype was counted once. The chain employs TRBV15 and TRBJ2-5; D might be TRBD2 (5 bases). The J call may be faulty, since TRBJ2-7 better matches the DNA end. The germline gives CDR1 LNHNV, CDR2 YYDKDF (reference sequence). There are 15 residues in the CDR3. The CDR3 protein is CATSSQTSSTSEQYF. In DNA form, the CDR3 reads TGTGCCACCAGCAGCCAGACTTCCTCCACTAGCGAGCAGTACTTC.

The gene calls are TRBV28 and TRBJ2-3; 8 bases fit TRBD2. The CDR3 runs to 13 residues. The ends lost 10 bases at V and 4 bases at J; junction bases unmatched: 7. Germline values: CDR1 MDHEN, CDR2 SYDVKM. CDR3 residues: CANRRAGADTQYF. The CDR3 DNA follows: TGTGCCAACCGACGAGCGGGAGCAGATACGCAGTATTTT.

For this clonotype: A much larger clone differs by one base, so this may be a read error. The J gene is TRBJ2-7, the V gene TRBV28; 7 positions agree with TRBD1. CDR1 and CDR2 from the germline V gene are MDHEN and SYDVKM. This CDR3 region has 14 residues. The CDR3 reads CASRRGTASCEQYF. Here the CDR3 DNA reads TGTGCCAGCAGAAGAGGGACAGCTTCCTGCGAGCAGTACTTC.